What follows describes a single TCR beta chain. The antigen remains undetermined. The sample is drawn from a study of cytomegalovirus exposure and HLA in healthy donors. Whole-study findings and limits: Most observed TCR sequences were rare, whereas some public TCRs were detected in many donors. Relative to the 666-donor mean, N-insertions were reportedly fewer in an Asian-associated ancestry cluster in a later analysis.

CDR1 is MGHRA and CDR2 is YSYEKL in the germline V gene. J was trimmed by 5 bases and V by 4 bases; bases with no gene match: 7. The CDR3 loop spans 14 amino acids. The PCR employed 60 Vbeta primers together with 13 Jbeta primers. Assay: immunoSEQ multiplex PCR; the TCRdb copy retains only in-frame clones and omits some. This repertoire shows around 110,000 clones, around 80% found once; its top ten account for 3%. The receptor was isolated from a woman aged 18 to 35 in good health and CMV-seropositive. The sequencing input was PBMCs. The chain has TRBV4-1 and TRBJ2-7, with 8 bases lining up with TRBD1. CDR3 coding DNA: TGCGCCAGCAGCCCAGAGGGGACAGGAGACGAGCAGTACTTC. Translation: CASSPEGTGDEQYF.